This TCR beta chain appears in the sequencing data of a study of Tregs in tolerant kidney transplant recipients. Assay: immunoSEQ multiplex PCR; the TCRdb copy retains only in-frame clones and omits some. The repertoire holds 850 or so clones, with 43% as singletons. Note on this clone: The antigen is undetermined.

The TCR comes from a human patient who received a combined kidney and bone marrow transplant. The specimen comprised Tregs from blood cultured with allogeneic cells, sampled before the transplant.

The CDR3 spells CASSPHALTGTEAFF. In DNA, the CDR3 is TGTGCCAGCAGCCCACACGCACTAACAGGGACTGAAGCTTTCTTT. V usage is TRBV11-3 and J usage is TRBJ1-1, with D maybe TRBD1 (6 bases). The CDR3 is made up of 15 amino acids. Germline V gene sequence: CDR1 SGHNT, CDR2 YENEEA. V gave up 5 bases and J gave up 5 bases, with 18 bases separating them.